The T cell receptor beta chain under discussion was sequenced for a study of T cells after posttransplantation cyclophosphamide. This clone appeared many times. TCRdb keeps only in-frame clones here, not all; method: immunoSEQ multiplex PCR. The table lists tens of thousands of clones, no singletons, with 2% to 2.5% in the top ten. Per germline, CDR1 LGHNA and CDR2 YNFKEQ. V shed 5 bases, J shed 8 bases, and the junction held 13 bases outside the gene matches. The CDR3 is 16 residues long. The V gene is TRBV4-2, the J gene TRBJ2-1, with 9 bases matching TRBD1. Sequenced sample: PBMCs. This TCR came from a man aged 35 to 55 in good health, CMV-negative, and a related stem cell transplant donor. The chain's CDR3 is CASSLQAGTGRYEQFF. The CDR3 coding sequence is TGTGCCAGCAGCTTGCAGGCCGGGACAGGGCGCTATGAGCAGTTCTTC.